This TCR beta chain was sequenced for a study of cytotoxic CD8 clonotypes in ibrutinib-treated CLL. The study, taken as a whole, reports: The public clonotypes identified were infrequent and showed contraction or stability on treatment. Clonality went higher at ibrutinib response and then dropped back toward baseline at progression.

Deep sequencing aimed at 1 in 200,000 to 1 in 1 million T cells' resolution. Assay used: immunoSEQ multiplex PCR; TCRdb lists only in-frame clones, some missing. The sample records about 63,000 clones, about 65% being singletons. The V end lost 4 bases, the J end lost 1 base, and 14 bases lay between the germline ends. Germline CDR1 reads MDHEN; CDR2 reads SYDVKM. The CDR3 runs 15 residues. Points on this clone: The antigen remains undetermined.

The chain is built from TRBV28 and TRBJ2-7, with D maybe TRBD2 (5 bases). This clonotype was obtained from a human donor with chronic lymphocytic leukemia. This material consisted of PBMCs, taken after 12 months of ibrutinib treatment. For the CDR3, the DNA is TGTGCCAGCAGTTACCCCTCGGGGTTTTCCTACGAGCAGTACTTC. Its translation is CASSYPSGFSYEQYF.